This TCR beta chain comes out of a study of T cells in women clearing cervical HPV infection. On the study more broadly: Controls were women whose single incident HPV16 infection cleared within 12 months without precancer or cancer. General study findings and limits: Cases carried less TRBV6-7 than controls: approximately 0.1% versus 0.16%.

Sequencing was performed with immunoSEQ multiplex PCR; in TCRdb, only in-frame clones are kept and a portion is missing. The sample includes roughly 37,000 clones. Looked up from germline, CDR1 is MGHDK and CDR2 is SYGVNS. The V and J ends lost 1 base and 5 bases respectively, with 8 bases between them. This CDR3 region has 13 residues. Regarding this clone: Antigen specificity is unknown. The missing CDR3 end, 3 residues past where the read stops, is filled in from the germline J gene.

Material for sequencing was blood buffy coat. This chain links TRBV25-1 with TRBJ1-1; no firm D call. The TCR comes from a woman aged 18-70 years with a cervical HPV16 infection that either progressed to CIN3+ or cleared (not recorded which). The CDR3 spells CASSELPATEAFF. The CDR3 bases that were read are TGTGCCAGCAGTGAATTACCAGCGACTGAA.